Included here is one T cell receptor (beta chain) sequence, with context. Its antigen is currently unknown. Germline CDR1 reads SGHNT; CDR2 reads YENEEA. The CDR3 contains 14 residues. Trimming cost V 5 bases and J 3 bases; bases outside gene matches: 3. This sample was taken from a study of cytomegalovirus exposure and HLA in healthy donors. The PCR employed 60 Vbeta primers together with 13 Jbeta primers. Only in-frame clones appear in the TCRdb table, and some are missing; sequencing was by immunoSEQ multiplex PCR. The sample lists nearly 110,000 clones; around 82% were seen once. Study outcomes and limitations: What TCR beta sequences reportedly achieved was accurate prediction of HLA-A and HLA-B alleles in most subjects. Later on, an analysis tied some 17,000 TCR beta sequences to HLA alleles at 0.05 false discovery rate.

The receptor was derived from a man in his fifties in good health and CMV-seronegative. The chain uses TRBV11-3 and TRBJ2-5; 10 nucleotides align to TRBD1. Sequenced: PBMCs. The CDR3 bases are TGTGCCAGCAGCATCGGGACAGGGGAAGAGACCCAGTACTTC. Amino acids: CASSIGTGEETQYF.